A single sample gave rise to the 27 T cell receptor beta chains below, sequenced in a study of CD8 T cells in ankylosing spondylitis. Study outcomes and limitations: Among TCR beta sequences, a motif of roughly 8 highly homologous variants appeared characteristic of ankylosing spondylitis blood.

For these TCRs, the target antigens are not known. One entry per CDR3 protein results from TCRdb running MiXCR on the 5' RACE reads. The profile covers approximately 400,000 distinct CDR3 sequences, with 15% to 20% appearing a single time and 0.95% to 1.1% taken by the ten largest. The sample comprised blood, either unsorted or a sorted T cell fraction (not recorded which). Source of these receptors: a male donor with ankylosing spondylitis.

This clonotype was seen a few times. The rearrangement uses TRBV12-3 or TRBV12-4 and TRBJ2-5; no firm D call. Trimming took off 6 bases at V and 9 bases at J, with 14 bases between the two ends. The CDR3 spans 12 residues. CDR3 in DNA: TGTGCCAGCAGAAGGGTGGACCGGGCCCAGTACTTC. It specifies CASRRVDRAQYF.

This clonotype was counted many times. DNA for the CDR3: TGTGCCAGCAGTGCTCCCGGGACAGCCAAAAACATTCAGTACTTC. Translated: CASSAPGTAKNIQYF. This chain joins TRBV6-1 and TRBJ2-4; D might be TRBD1 or TRBD2, each matching 5 bases. There are 15 residues in the CDR3. Germline-derived CDR1 and CDR2 are MNHNS and SASEGT. V gave up 4 bases and J gave up 0 bases, with 10 bases separating them.

The genes are TRBV20-1 and TRBJ2-2; 10 positions agree with TRBD2. This CDR3 is built from 16 residues. The ends lost 2 bases at V and 4 bases at J; junction bases unmatched: 7. CDR1 is DFQATT and CDR2 is SNEGSKA in the germline V gene (reference sequence). CDR3 DNA sequence: TGCAGTGCTAGACCTCCGGGACTAGCGTCCACCGGGGAGCTGTTTTTT. Its translation is CSARPPGLASTGELFF.

The chain uses TRBV15 and TRBJ2-3; D unclear. V lost 0 bases and J lost 8, with 3 bases in between. The CDR3 is 11 amino acids. Germline V gene data show CDR1 as LNHNV and CDR2 as YYDKDF (reference sequence). Written as DNA, the CDR3 is TGTGCCACCAGCAGAGATAGTACGCAGTATTTT. Encoded protein: CATSRDSTQYF. Full variable domain (rest looked up from reference TRBV15 and TRBJ2-3): DAMVIQNPRYQVTQFGKPVTLSCSQTLNHNVMYWYQQKSSQAPKLLFHYYDKDFNNEADTPDNFQSRRPNTSFCFLDIRSPGLGDTAMYLCATSRDSTQYFGPGTRLTVL.

This clonotype was counted between two and nine times. The chain links TRBV7-2 to TRBJ2-5, with 13 bases fitting TRBD2. Trimming took 0 bases from V and 0 from J; bases not matched to a gene: 7. The CDR3 contains 19 residues. Germline V lookup: CDR1 SGHTA, CDR2 FQGNSA. The CDR3 is CASSLALLAGGRNQETQYF. The CDR3 DNA sequence: TGTGCCAGCAGCTTAGCCCTACTAGCGGGGGGGAGAAACCAAGAGACCCAGTACTTC.

This clonotype was picked up many times. The CDR3 sequence is CSATPVTYEQYF. For the CDR3, the DNA is TGCAGTGCTACCCCTGTGACGTACGAGCAGTACTTC. The chain links TRBV20-1 to TRBJ2-7; D gene unclear. Germline lookup yields CDR1 DFQATT and CDR2 SNEGSKA (reference sequence). V lost 4 bases, J lost 4 bases, and 11 bases lay in between. This CDR3 is built from 12 residues.

The gene calls are TRBV3-1 and TRBJ1-2, with D possibly matching TRBD1 (5 bases). Looked up from germline, CDR1 is LGHDT and CDR2 is YNNKEL (reference sequence). The V end was cut by 2 bases, the J end by 2 bases, with 15 bases between. CDR3 size: 16 residues. The CDR3 sequence: CASSQISQGKNYGYTF. As DNA, the CDR3 is TGTGCCAGCAGCCAAATCTCTCAGGGCAAGAACTATGGCTACACCTTC.

This clonotype has a count of ten or more. The chain employs TRBV20-1 and TRBJ1-1; maybe TRBD1 (5 bases). The CDR3 consists of 12 residues. CDR1 and CDR2 (germline): DFQATT, SNEGSKA (reference sequence). Trimming took off 3 bases at V and 8 bases at J, with 13 bases between the two ends. The CDR3 reads CSARRDGHEAFF. CDR3 DNA sequence: TGCAGTGCTAGGAGGGACGGGCACGAAGCTTTCTTT.

Many counts were recorded for this clonotype. CDR3 region: CASSSTGTIYEQYF. DNA for the CDR3: TGCGCCAGCAGCTCCACCGGGACAATCTACGAGCAGTACTTC. This chain joins TRBV5-1 and TRBJ2-7; D may be TRBD1 (6 bases). The germline V and J ends were trimmed by 3 bases and 3 bases, with 13 bases remaining between them. This CDR3 contains 14 residues. Germline V gene data show CDR1 as SGHRS and CDR2 as YFSETQ.

There are a few counts of this clonotype. The J gene is TRBJ1-1, the V gene TRBV4-1; D perhaps matches TRBD1 (5 bases). Germline V gene data show CDR1 as MGHRA and CDR2 as YSYEKL. The V gene lost 0 bases and the J gene lost 4 bases, with 15 bases spanning the gap. The CDR3 contains 16 residues. The CDR3: CASSQEAVPRGTEAFF. The CDR3 coding sequence is TGCGCCAGCAGCCAAGAAGCCGTACCGAGGGGCACTGAAGCTTTCTTT.

This clonotype was found many times. This rearrangement joins TRBV7-9 to TRBJ1-1; 7 positions match TRBD1. The V gene's germline CDR1 is SEHNR and CDR2 FQNEAQ (reference sequence). V gave up 2 bases and J gave up 5 bases; unmatched junction bases: 8. The CDR3 totals 15 residues. CDR3 amino acids: CASSLWPGGQTEAFF. The DNA for the CDR3 is TGTGCCAGCAGCTTATGGCCAGGGGGTCAGACTGAAGCTTTCTTT.

This chain links TRBV6-1 with TRBJ1-5; D unresolved. Germline-derived CDR1 and CDR2 are MNHNS and SASEGT. The CDR3 runs to 14 residues. V shed 8 bases and J shed 7 bases, with 18 bases lying between them. This CDR3 is CASGEAYGKQPQHF. The CDR3 region has the DNA TGTGCCAGCGGAGAAGCTTACGGGAAACAGCCCCAGCATTTT.

The chain is built from TRBV11-2 and TRBJ2-7; 8 bases line up with TRBD1. Germline V lookup: CDR1 SGHAT, CDR2 FQNNGV. J gave up 2 bases and V 1 base, and 4 bases lay outside the gene matches. CDR3 size: 15 residues. DNA of the CDR3: TGTGCCAGCAGCTTAGTCGGACAGGGCACCTACGAGCAGTACTTC. Translating gives CASSLVGQGTYEQYF.

This chain connects TRBV6-2 or TRBV6-3 to TRBJ2-6; no firm D call. The CDR3 has 18 residues. Germline CDR1 and CDR2: MNHEY and SVGEGT. The V end lost 0 bases, the J end lost 1 base, and 13 bases lay between the germline ends. This chain's CDR3 is CASSYSGSLGSGANVLTF. CDR3 sequence (DNA): TGTGCCAGCAGTTACTCGGGGTCCCTAGGGTCTGGGGCCAACGTCCTGACTTTC.

The chain combines TRBV20-1 with TRBJ2-7; 7 bases fit TRBD1. CDR1 DFQATT and CDR2 SNEGSKA come from the germline V gene (reference sequence). CDR3 size: 15 residues. The V and J ends lost 4 bases and 4 bases, in that order; junction bases with no gene match: 13. CDR3 residues: CSATTGNRFTYEQYF. The CDR3 DNA sequence: TGCAGTGCTACGACAGGGAATCGATTTACATACGAGCAGTACTTC.

The V gene is TRBV12-3 or TRBV12-4, the J gene TRBJ1-5; 7 bases align to TRBD1. Germline trimming cut 6 bases from V and 2 bases from J; bases unmatched to any gene: 7. This CDR3 is built from 15 residues. In DNA, the CDR3 is TGTGCCAGCAGGCTTACAGGGGCGGGCAATCAGCCCCAGCATTTT. Translation gives CASRLTGAGNQPQHF.

This clonotype was seen a handful of times. V usage is TRBV11-2 and J usage is TRBJ2-2; TRBD1 agrees at 9 bases. The ends lost 5 bases at V and 7 bases at J; junction bases unmatched: 5. Germline V gives CDR1 SGHAT, CDR2 FQNNGV. The CDR3 has 14 residues. CDR3 protein: CASSVGQGIGELFF. CDR3 nucleotides: TGTGCCAGCAGCGTGGGACAGGGAATCGGGGAGCTGTTTTTT.

This clonotype was detected ten times or more. The V and J genes are TRBV29-1 and TRBJ2-3; the D gene is possibly TRBD2 (7 bases). This CDR3 spans 14 amino acids. Trimming took 6 bases from V and 0 from J, leaving 13 bases between them. CDR1 and CDR2 (germline): SQVTM, ANQGSEA. CDR3 nucleotide sequence: TGCAGCGTCACTCGGGGGGCCAGCACAGATACGCAGTATTTT. Its protein is CSVTRGASTDTQYF.

In this sample, this clonotype turned up many times. The J gene is TRBJ2-2, the V gene TRBV12-3 or TRBV12-4, with 8 positions matching TRBD1. V was clipped by 6 bases and J by 6 bases; unmatched bases: 9. The CDR3 spans 15 residues. The CDR3 sequence: CASSSGQGEAGELFF. The CDR3 region has the DNA TGTGCCAGCAGCTCCGGACAGGGTGAAGCCGGGGAGCTGTTTTTT.

Concerning this clonotype itself: Germline and junction disagree at one end, which may indicate a read error. For the CDR3, the DNA is TGCAGTGCCAGAGGGTCGGGCGGCACTGAAGCTTTCTTT. It codes for CSARGSGGTEAFF. The chain is built from TRBV20-1 and TRBJ1-1; D is unclear. Germline V gene sequence: CDR1 DFQATT, CDR2 SNEGSKA (reference sequence). This CDR3 is 13 amino acids long.

This sequence joins TRBV5-1 and TRBJ1-6, with 9 nucleotides matching TRBD1. Germline CDR1 reads SGHRS; CDR2 reads YFSETQ. V lost 0 bases, J lost 7 bases, and 5 bases stayed unmatched. This CDR3 spans 16 amino acids. DNA of the CDR3: TGCGCCAGCAGCTTGGCCTACAGGGGGCTGAATTCACCCCTCCACTTT. Its translation is CASSLAYRGLNSPLHF.

The chain recombines TRBV15 with TRBJ1-5; D gene ambiguous. The CDR3 runs to 14 residues. The germline V and J ends were trimmed by 5 bases and 0 bases, with 8 bases remaining between them. Germline CDR1 and CDR2: LNHNV and YYDKDF (reference sequence). This chain's CDR3 is CATSEAYSNQPQHF. In DNA, the CDR3 is TGTGCCACCAGCGAGGCCTATAGCAATCAGCCCCAGCATTTT. Full variable domain (outside the CDR3, taken from reference TRBV15 and TRBJ1-5): DAMVIQNPRYQVTQFGKPVTLSCSQTLNHNVMYWYQQKSSQAPKLLFHYYDKDFNNEADTPDNFQSRRPNTSFCFLDIRSPGLGDTAMYLCATSEAYSNQPQHFGDGTRLSIL.

This chain joins TRBV6-1 and TRBJ1-5, with a possible D match to TRBD1 (5 bases). Germline CDR1 reads MNHNS; CDR2 reads SASEGT. The CDR3 contains 13 residues. The V gene lost 6 bases and the J gene lost 4 bases, with 10 bases spanning the gap. CDR3 region: CASRRQKNQPQHF. The CDR3 bases are TGTGCCAGCAGAAGACAGAAGAATCAGCCCCAGCATTTT.

This clonotype was detected ten times or more. This rearrangement joins TRBV12-3 or TRBV12-4 to TRBJ2-5; 8 bases map to TRBD1. With V trimmed by 2 bases and J by 1 base, 3 bases remained unmatched. The CDR3 extends over 15 amino acids. The CDR3 sequence is CASSLSRGPQETQYF. The DNA of the CDR3 is TGTGCCAGCAGTTTAAGCAGGGGGCCCCAAGAGACCCAGTACTTC.

This clonotype came up a few times. The conserved closing phenylalanine or tryptophan is absent in this CDR3, likely reflecting a read error. The V and J genes are TRBV12-3 or TRBV12-4 and TRBJ2-1; 9 positions match TRBD2. With 5 bases clipped from V and 6 bases from J, the junction kept 11 bases outside the gene matches. The CDR3 sequence is 16 residues long. CDR3 DNA: TGTGCCAGCAGTGAAAGAACCGGGACTAGCACCAATGAGCAGTTCTTG. Translated, it gives CASSERTGTSTNEQFL.

For the CDR3, the DNA is TGCGCCAGCAGCCCGACAGGGACGGACTATAATTCACCCCTCCACTTT. It encodes CASSPTGTDYNSPLHF. This chain uses TRBV5-1 with TRBJ1-6; 7 positions match TRBD1. V was clipped by 4 bases and J by 3 bases; unmatched bases: 7. The germline CDR1 and CDR2 sequences are SGHRS and YFSETQ. There are 16 residues in the CDR3.

The chain joins TRBV28 to TRBJ1-1, with D maybe TRBD1 (5 bases). Germline loops: CDR1 MDHEN, CDR2 SYDVKM. The V and J ends lost 3 bases and 7 bases respectively, with 18 bases between them. The CDR3 contains 15 residues. The CDR3 nucleotides read TGTGCCAGCAGTTTGTCAGGCGGGGGGAAAAATGAAGCTTTCTTT. This codes for CASSLSGGGKNEAFF.